The TCR beta chain described here comes from a study of cytomegalovirus exposure and HLA in healthy donors. Overall study findings and caveats: Accurate HLA-A and HLA-B prediction from TCR beta sequences was reported for most subjects.

The donors gave bone marrow, and they were healthy. PCR was performed using 60 Vbeta and 13 Jbeta primers. The repertoire was sequenced with immunoSEQ multiplex PCR; TCRdb's copy has only in-frame clones and lacks some. This table has 97,000 or so clones, roughly three fifths appearing once. This clone was picked up a small number of times. Its target is unknown. The V gene end was trimmed by 4 bases and the J gene end by 6 bases; junction bases not matched to a gene: 6. The germline CDR1 and CDR2 sequences are MNHEY and SVGAGI. The CDR3 contains 15 residues. This clonotype originated in a human donor in good health. The sample was PBMCs. J is TRBJ1-6 and V is TRBV6-5, with 7 bases identical to TRBD1. CDR3 amino acids: CASSLKQGLNSPLHF. The DNA for the CDR3 is TGTGCCAGCAGTTTAAAACAGGGGCTTAATTCACCCCTCCACTTT.